The clone carrying this T cell receptor (beta chain) has a handful of counts. Its antigen is as yet unknown. The CDR3 regions of TCR beta were amplified from RNA transcripts. HTBI primers were the set used in a first-round RT-PCR of the TCR CDR3. TCRdb processed the multiplex PCR reads anew with MiXCR; each CDR3 protein has one entry. Of some 560,000 distinct CDR3 sequences in the sample, approximately 14% are singletons; the top ten hold roughly 6.6%. Over 18 months, lack of ophthalmopathy progression marked Graves' hyperthyroidism as stable. Subjects aged 18 to 65 presented with newly diagnosed hyperthyroidism of less than 2 months' duration. V trimming: 5 bases; J trimming: 7 bases; junction bases outside the gene matches: 10. The CDR3 is 14 residues long. Per germline, CDR1 LGHDT and CDR2 YNNKEL (reference sequence). The data were taken from a study of T cells in Graves' hyperthyroidism and ophthalmopathy.

Study-wide results and limits: Peripheral blood also featured most of the thyroid clonotypes expanded above 0.001. Separation of ophthalmopathy from stable hyperthyroidism was achieved by a 13 V-J model.

This chain uses TRBV3-1 with TRBJ2-7, with 8 bases matching TRBD2. The receptor was derived from a woman aged 25 to 39 with Graves' hyperthyroidism. The sequenced sample was blood. CDR3 region: CASSSLGAGDEQYF. The DNA for the CDR3 is TGTGCCAGCAGCTCGCTAGGAGCGGGGGATGAGCAGTACTTC.